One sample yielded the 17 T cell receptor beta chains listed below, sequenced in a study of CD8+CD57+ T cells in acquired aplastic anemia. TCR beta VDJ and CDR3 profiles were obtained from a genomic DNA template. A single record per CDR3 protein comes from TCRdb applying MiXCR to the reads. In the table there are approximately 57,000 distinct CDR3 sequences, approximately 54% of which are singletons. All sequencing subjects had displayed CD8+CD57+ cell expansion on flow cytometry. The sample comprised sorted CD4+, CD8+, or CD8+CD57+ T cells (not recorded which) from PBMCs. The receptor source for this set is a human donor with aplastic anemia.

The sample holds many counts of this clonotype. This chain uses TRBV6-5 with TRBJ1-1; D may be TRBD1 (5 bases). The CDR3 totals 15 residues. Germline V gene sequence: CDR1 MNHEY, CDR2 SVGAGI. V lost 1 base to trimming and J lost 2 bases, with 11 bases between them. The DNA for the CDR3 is TGTGCCAGCAGTTACTTGGGCAGGGTCAACACTGAAGCTTTCTTT. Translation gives CASSYLGRVNTEAFF.

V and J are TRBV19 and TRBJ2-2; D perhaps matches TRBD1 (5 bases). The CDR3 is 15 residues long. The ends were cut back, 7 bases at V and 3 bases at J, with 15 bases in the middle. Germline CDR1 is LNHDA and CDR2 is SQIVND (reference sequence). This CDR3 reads CASTPDGAYTGELFF. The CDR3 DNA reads TGTGCCAGTACCCCCGATGGGGCCTACACCGGGGAGCTGTTTTTT.

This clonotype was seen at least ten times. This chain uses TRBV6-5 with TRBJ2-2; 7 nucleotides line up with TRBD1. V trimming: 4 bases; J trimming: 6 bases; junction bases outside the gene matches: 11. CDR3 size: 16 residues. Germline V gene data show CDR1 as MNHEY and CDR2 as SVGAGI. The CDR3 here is CASSFTGDLVAGELFF. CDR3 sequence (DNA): TGTGCCAGCAGTTTTACAGGGGATTTAGTTGCCGGGGAGCTGTTTTTT.

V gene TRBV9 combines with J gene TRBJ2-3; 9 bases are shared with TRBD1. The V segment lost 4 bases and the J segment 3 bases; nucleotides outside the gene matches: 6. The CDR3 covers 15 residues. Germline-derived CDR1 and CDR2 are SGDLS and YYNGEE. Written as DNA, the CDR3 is TGTGCCAGCAGCACTTGGGACAGGGAGACAGATACGCAGTATTTT. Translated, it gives CASSTWDRETDTQYF.

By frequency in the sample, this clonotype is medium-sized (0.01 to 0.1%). As DNA, the CDR3 is TGCAGCGTTGAAGATGGGACAGTGGGGGAAAAACTGTTTTTT. Its translation: CSVEDGTVGEKLFF. The chain combines TRBV29-1 with TRBJ1-4; 7 bases align to TRBD1. Trimming took 0 bases from V and 8 from J; bases not matched to a gene: 6. The germline V gene encodes CDR1 SQVTM and CDR2 ANQGSEA. CDR3 size: 14 residues. The whole variable domain, filled in from reference TRBV29-1 and TRBJ1-4, reads SAVISQKPSRDICQRGTSLTIQCQVDSQVTMMFWYRQQPGQSLTLIATANQGSEATYESGFVIDKFPISRPNLTFSTLTVSNMSPEDSSIYLCSVEDGTVGEKLFFGSGTQLSVL.

In DNA form, the CDR3 reads TGTGCCATCAGCGTCGGTGGGGGGTACACCTTC. The encoded protein is CAISVGGGYTF. The chain joins TRBV10-3 to TRBJ1-2; perhaps TRBD1 as D (5 bases). This CDR3 has 11 residues. Trimming pared 6 bases from V and 11 bases from J, leaving 13 bases between. CDR1 and CDR2 (germline): ENHRY, SYGVKD.

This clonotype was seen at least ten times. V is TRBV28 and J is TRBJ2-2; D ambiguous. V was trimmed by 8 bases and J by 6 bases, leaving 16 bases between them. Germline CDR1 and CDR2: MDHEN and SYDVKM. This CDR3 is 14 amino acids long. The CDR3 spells CASSSLGVPGELFF. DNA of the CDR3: TGTGCCAGCTCTTCGTTAGGAGTTCCCGGGGAGCTGTTTTTT.

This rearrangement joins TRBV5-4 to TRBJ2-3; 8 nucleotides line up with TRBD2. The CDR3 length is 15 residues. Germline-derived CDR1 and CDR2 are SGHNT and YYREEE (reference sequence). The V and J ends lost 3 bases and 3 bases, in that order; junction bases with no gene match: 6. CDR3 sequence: CASSSGVAGTDTQYF. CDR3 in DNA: TGTGCCAGCAGCTCCGGGGTAGCGGGGACAGATACGCAGTATTTT.

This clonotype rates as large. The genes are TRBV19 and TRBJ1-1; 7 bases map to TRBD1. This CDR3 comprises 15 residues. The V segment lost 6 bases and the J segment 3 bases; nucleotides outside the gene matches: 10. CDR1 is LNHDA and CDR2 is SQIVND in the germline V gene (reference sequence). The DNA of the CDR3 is TGTGCCAGTAGCCCCTGGGAGGGGGCGGACACTGAAGCTTTCTTT. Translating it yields CASSPWEGADTEAFF.

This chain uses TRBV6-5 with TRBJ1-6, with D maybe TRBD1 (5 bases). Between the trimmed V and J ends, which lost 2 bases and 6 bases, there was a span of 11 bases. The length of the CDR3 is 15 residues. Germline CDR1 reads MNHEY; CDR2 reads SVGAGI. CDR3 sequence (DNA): TGTGCCAGCAGTTACGGACAAGAGGGTAATTCACCCCTCCACTTT. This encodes CASSYGQEGNSPLHF.

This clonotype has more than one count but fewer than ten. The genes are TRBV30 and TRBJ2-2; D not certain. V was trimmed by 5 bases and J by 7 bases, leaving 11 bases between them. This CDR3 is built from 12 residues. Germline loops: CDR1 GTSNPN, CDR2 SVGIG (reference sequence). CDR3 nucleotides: TGTGCCTGGGGCGGTGACGACGGGGAGCTGTTTTTT. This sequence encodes CAWGGDDGELFF.

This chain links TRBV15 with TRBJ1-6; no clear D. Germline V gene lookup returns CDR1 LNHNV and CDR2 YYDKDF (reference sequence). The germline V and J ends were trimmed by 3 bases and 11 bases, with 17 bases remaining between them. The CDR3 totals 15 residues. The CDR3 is CATSSDRRGGAPLHF. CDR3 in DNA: TGTGCCACCAGCAGCGACCGACGCGGAGGTGCACCCCTCCACTTT.

CDR3: CATSRASTTYEQYF. The CDR3 DNA is TGTGCCACAAGCAGGGCTAGTACGACATACGAGCAGTACTTC. This chain connects TRBV19 to TRBJ2-7, with D maybe TRBD1 (5 bases). CDR1 and CDR2 (germline): LNHDA, SQIVND (reference sequence). This CDR3 region has 14 residues. V dropped 10 bases and J dropped 4 bases, with 20 bases sitting between them.

The CDR3, as DNA: TGTGCCAGCAGCGTAGCGAATCAAGAGACCCAGTACTTC. It is translated as CASSVANQETQYF. The rearrangement joins TRBV9 to TRBJ2-5; D call uncertain. Germline V CDR1 and CDR2: SGDLS, YYNGEE. V lost 0 bases, J lost 2 bases, and 5 bases lay in between. This CDR3 is built from 13 residues. Looking up the rest from reference TRBV9 and TRBJ2-5 gives the full variable domain: DSGVTQTPKHLITATGQRVTLRCSPRSGDLSVYWYQQSLDQGLQFLIQYYNGEERAKGNILERFSAQQFPDLHSELNLSSLELGDSALYFCASSVANQETQYFGPGTRLLVL.

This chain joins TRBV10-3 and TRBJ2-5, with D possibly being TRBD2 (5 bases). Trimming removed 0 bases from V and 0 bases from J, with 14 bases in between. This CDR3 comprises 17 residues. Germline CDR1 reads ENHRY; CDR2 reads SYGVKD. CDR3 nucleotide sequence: TGTGCCATCAGTGAGTCGGAGGCTGCCCAGTACCAAGAGACCCAGTACTTC. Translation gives CAISESEAAQYQETQYF.

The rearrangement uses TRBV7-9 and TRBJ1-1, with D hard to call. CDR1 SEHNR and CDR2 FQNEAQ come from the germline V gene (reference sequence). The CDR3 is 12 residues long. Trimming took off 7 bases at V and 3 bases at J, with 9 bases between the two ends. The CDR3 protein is CASTGSDTEAFF. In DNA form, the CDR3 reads TGTGCCAGCACGGGTTCGGACACTGAAGCTTTCTTT.

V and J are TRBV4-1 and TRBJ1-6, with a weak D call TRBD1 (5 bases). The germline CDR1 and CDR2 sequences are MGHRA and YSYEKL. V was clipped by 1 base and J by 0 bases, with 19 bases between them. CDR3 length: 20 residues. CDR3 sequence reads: CASSQVTPGRGSSYNSPLHF. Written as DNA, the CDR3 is TGCGCCAGCAGCCAAGTTACGCCAGGGCGGGGAAGCTCCTATAATTCACCCCTCCACTTT.